This T cell receptor (beta chain) was documented in a study of persistence of HIV-infected CD4 T cells. As for the study in general: CD4+ T cells responding to CMV or HIV-1 Gag were isolated. Up to roughly 180 mL blood was drawn at multiple time points; two donors had single-time leukapheresis.

This was the immunoSEQ version 4 assay in survey mode. Sequenced by immunoSEQ multiplex PCR; TCRdb stores in-frame clones only, minus some. This table holds roughly 64,000 clones, about 77% found once. Overlapping HIV-1 Gag 15-mer peptides at 0.85 to 1 ug per peptide per mL were used. CD40L-negative CD69-negative CD45RO-high memory CD4+ T cells were sorted as populations depleted of antigen-responding cells. Trimming cost V 6 bases and J 7 bases, with 19 bases left between them. The germline V gene encodes CDR1 KGHSH and CDR2 LQKENI. This CDR3 comprises 15 residues. Whole-study findings and limits: Proviral oligoclonality tracked with TCR oligoclonality within the same sorted cells.

Comments on this clone: Its antigen is undetermined.

This specimen was CD4+ T cells sorted from PBMCs after roughly 18-hour stimulation, taken from a patient who received antiretroviral therapy. V gene TRBV18 combines with J gene TRBJ2-1; D may be TRBD1 or TRBD2 (5 bases each). This sequence originates from an adult man with HIV who was CMV-seropositive. The CDR3: CASSRGPGTGNEQFF. The DNA for the CDR3 is TGTGCCAGCTCGCGCGGTCCCGGGACGGGGAATGAGCAGTTCTTC.